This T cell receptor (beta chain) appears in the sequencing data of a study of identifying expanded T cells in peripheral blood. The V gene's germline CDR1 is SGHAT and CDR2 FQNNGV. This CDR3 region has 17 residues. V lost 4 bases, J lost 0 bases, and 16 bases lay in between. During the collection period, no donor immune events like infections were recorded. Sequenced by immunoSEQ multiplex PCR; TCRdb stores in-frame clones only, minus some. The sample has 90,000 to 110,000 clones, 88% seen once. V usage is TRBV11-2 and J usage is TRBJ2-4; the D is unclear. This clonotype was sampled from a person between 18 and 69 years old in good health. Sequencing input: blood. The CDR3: CASSWGGVGLAKNIQYF. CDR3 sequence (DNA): TGTGCCAGCAGCTGGGGTGGGGTGGGGTTAGCCAAAAACATTCAGTACTTC.